The subject of this entry is one T cell receptor (beta chain). These data belong to a study of blood T cell repertoires in COVID-19. Study details: Collection of acute and convalescent COVID-19 samples took place in the United States, Italy and Spain. PBMCs, B-cell-depleted T cells, or T cells provided the cDNA or gDNA that made up the material.

The ends lost 0 bases at V and 6 bases at J; junction bases unmatched: 15. The germline V gene encodes CDR1 SGDLS and CDR2 YYNGEE. The CDR3 spans 17 residues. Original processing notes: Estimation of nucleated cell counts was performed using reference gene primer amplification. Profiling relied on immunoSEQ multiplex PCR, and the TCRdb table lists in-frame clones only, not all of them. V, J and clone size reflect that table, while D and trimming were determined from the DNA. The table lists roughly 700,000 clones, 75% to 90% of them singletons. Sequenced sample: peripheral blood. The V call is TRBV9, the J call TRBJ2-7, with 7 bases that match TRBD1. The receptor's source is a woman between 18 and 29 years old with acute or convalescent COVID-19. As DNA, the CDR3 is TGTGCCAGCAGCGTAGAGGGGTCACAGGGGCGCTTCGCCGAGCAGTACTTC. This translates into CASSVEGSQGRFAEQYF.